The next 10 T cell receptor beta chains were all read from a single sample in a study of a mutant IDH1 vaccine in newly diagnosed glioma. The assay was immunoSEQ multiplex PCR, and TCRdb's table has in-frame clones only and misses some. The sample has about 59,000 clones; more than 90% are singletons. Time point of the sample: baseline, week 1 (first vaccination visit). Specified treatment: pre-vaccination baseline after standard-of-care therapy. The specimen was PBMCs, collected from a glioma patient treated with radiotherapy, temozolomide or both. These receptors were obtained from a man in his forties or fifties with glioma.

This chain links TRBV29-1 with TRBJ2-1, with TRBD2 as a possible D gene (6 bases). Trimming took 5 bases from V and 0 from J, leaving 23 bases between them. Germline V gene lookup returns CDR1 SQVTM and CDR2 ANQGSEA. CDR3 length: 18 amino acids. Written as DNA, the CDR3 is TGCAGCGTTCCCGGGTCCGGCTCCGGGCGGGGCTCCTACAATGAGCAGTTCTTC. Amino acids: CSVPGSGSGRGSYNEQFF.

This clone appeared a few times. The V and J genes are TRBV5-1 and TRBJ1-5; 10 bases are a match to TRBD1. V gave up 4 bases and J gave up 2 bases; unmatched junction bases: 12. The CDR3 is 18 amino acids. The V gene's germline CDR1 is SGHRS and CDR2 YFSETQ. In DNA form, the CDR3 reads TGCGCCAGCAGCCCGACCGGGACAGGGGTGGATGGCAATCAGCCCCAGCATTTT. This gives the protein CASSPTGTGVDGNQPQHF.

Written as DNA, the CDR3 is TGTGCCAGCAGCCCCGGCGGCGGGGGGGCCTTTACAGATACGCAGTATTTT. It specifies CASSPGGGGAFTDTQYF. The chain uses TRBV9 and TRBJ2-3; the match to TRBD2 covers 9 bases. The CDR3 totals 17 residues. V gave up 4 bases and J gave up 3 bases; unmatched junction bases: 12. Germline V lookup: CDR1 SGDLS, CDR2 YYNGEE.

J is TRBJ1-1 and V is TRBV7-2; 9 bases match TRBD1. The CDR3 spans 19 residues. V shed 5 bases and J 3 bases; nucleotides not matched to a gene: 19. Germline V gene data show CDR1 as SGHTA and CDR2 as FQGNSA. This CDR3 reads CASSLQGTGYGTADTEAFF. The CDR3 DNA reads TGTGCCAGCAGCCTACAGGGGACAGGGTATGGGACGGCGGACACTGAAGCTTTCTTT. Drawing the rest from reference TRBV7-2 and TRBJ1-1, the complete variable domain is GAGVSQSPSNKVTEKGKDVELRCDPISGHTALYWYRQSLGQGLEFLIYFQGNSAPDKSGLPSDRFSAERTGGSVSTLTIQRTQQEDSAVYLCASSLQGTGYGTADTEAFFGQGTRLTVV.

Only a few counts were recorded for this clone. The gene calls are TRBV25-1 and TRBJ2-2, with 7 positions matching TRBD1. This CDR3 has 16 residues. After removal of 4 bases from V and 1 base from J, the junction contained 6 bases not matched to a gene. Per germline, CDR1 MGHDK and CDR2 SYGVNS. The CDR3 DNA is TGTGCCAGCAGTGTTTCCGGGACAGAGAACACCGGGGAGCTGTTTTTT. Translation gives CASSVSGTENTGELFF.

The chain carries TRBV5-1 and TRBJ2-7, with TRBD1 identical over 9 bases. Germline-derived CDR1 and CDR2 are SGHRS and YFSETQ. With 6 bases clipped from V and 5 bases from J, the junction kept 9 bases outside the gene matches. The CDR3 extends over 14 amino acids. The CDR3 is CASNARDRAHEQYF. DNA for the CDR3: TGCGCCAGCAACGCCCGGGACAGGGCCCACGAGCAGTACTTC.

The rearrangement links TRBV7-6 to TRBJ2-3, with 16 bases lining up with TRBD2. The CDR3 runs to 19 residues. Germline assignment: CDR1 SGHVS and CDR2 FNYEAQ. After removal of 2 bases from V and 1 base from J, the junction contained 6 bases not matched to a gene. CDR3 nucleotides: TGTGCCAGCAGCTTACTCGGGACTAGCGGGAGGGGAGGCACAGATACGCAGTATTTT. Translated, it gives CASSLLGTSGRGGTDTQYF.

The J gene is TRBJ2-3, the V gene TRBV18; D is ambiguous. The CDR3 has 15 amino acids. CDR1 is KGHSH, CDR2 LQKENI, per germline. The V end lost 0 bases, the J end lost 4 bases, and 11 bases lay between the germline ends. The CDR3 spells CASSPPSTAPDTQYF. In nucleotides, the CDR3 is TGTGCCAGCTCACCACCGTCCACGGCCCCAGATACGCAGTATTTT.

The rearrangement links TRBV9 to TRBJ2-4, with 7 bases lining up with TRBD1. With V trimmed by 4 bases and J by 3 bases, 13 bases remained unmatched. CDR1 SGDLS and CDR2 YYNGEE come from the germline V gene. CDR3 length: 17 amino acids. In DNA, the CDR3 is TGTGCCAGCAGCCCCCAGGGGGTGATTGAAAACAAAAACATTCAGTACTTC. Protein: CASSPQGVIENKNIQYF.

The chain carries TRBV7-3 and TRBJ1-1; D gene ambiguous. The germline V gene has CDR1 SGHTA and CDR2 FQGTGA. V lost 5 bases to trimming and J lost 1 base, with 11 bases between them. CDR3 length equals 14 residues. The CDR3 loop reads CASSLLGSNTEAFF. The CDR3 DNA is TGTGCCAGCAGCCTCCTCGGGTCGAACACTGAAGCTTTCTTT.